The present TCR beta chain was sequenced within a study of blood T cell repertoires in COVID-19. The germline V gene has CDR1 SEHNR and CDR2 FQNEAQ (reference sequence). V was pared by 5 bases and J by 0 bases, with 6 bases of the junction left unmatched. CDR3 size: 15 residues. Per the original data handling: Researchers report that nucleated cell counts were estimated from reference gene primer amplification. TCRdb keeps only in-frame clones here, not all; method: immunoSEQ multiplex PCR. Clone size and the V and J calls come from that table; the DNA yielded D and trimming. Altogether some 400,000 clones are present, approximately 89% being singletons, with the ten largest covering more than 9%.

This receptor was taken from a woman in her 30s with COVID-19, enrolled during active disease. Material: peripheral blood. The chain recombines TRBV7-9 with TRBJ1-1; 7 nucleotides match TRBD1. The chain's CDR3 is CASSPLQGMNTEAFF. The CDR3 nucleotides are TGTGCCAGCAGCCCTTTACAGGGGATGAACACTGAAGCTTTCTTT.